Following are 25 T cell receptor beta chains from one sample sequenced in a study of blood T cells in healthy people across ages. With a J-beta primer mix and a sample-barcoded 5' primer, a second PCR ran about 6 to 11 cycles. A single record per CDR3 protein comes from TCRdb applying MiXCR to the 5' RACE reads. Here the sample spans 1.5 million or so distinct CDR3 sequences, roughly 40% being singletons. Sequenced input: blood. The receptors were gathered from a woman aged 18-29 years in good health.

This chain uses TRBV6-5 with TRBJ2-1; 10 positions match TRBD2. Unmatched junction bases numbered 5, after V lost 2 bases and J lost 4 bases. In germline, CDR1 is MNHEY, CDR2 SVGAGI. The CDR3 is made up of 16 amino acids. The CDR3 nucleotides read TGTGCCAGCAGTTACACGGCTAGCGGGGGATACAATGAGCAGTTCTTC. Its protein product is CASSYTASGGYNEQFF.

The chain couples TRBV9 to TRBJ2-1; TRBD1 matches at 12 bases. J gave up 7 bases and V 1 base, and 9 bases lay outside the gene matches. Per germline, CDR1 SGDLS and CDR2 YYNGEE. The CDR3 has 17 residues. The CDR3 here is CASSVTTGTGGLNEQFF. CDR3 bases: TGTGCCAGCAGCGTAACGACCGGGACAGGGGGCTTGAATGAGCAGTTCTTC.

The chain recombines TRBV6-6 with TRBJ2-7; 8 bases are shared with TRBD1. V gave up 4 bases and J gave up 11 bases; unmatched junction bases: 4. Germline-derived CDR1 and CDR2 are MNHNY and SVGAGI (reference sequence). The CDR3 contains 11 residues. CDR3 sequence: CASSSRGPKYF. In DNA form, the CDR3 reads TGTGCCAGCAGTTCCAGGGGGCCGAAGTACTTC.

V usage is TRBV25-1 and J usage is TRBJ1-2; 12 bases match TRBD1. The CDR3 sequence is 14 residues long. CDR1 MGHDK and CDR2 SYGVNS come from the germline V gene. J lost 9 bases, V lost 7 bases, and 9 bases had no gene match. The CDR3 is CASTPGQGADSYTF. In DNA form, the CDR3 reads TGTGCCAGCACCCCGGGACAGGGGGCCGATAGCTACACCTTC.

The chain recombines TRBV7-9 with TRBJ2-4, with D perhaps being TRBD1 or TRBD2 (6 bases each). CDR3 size: 15 residues. V was shortened by 5 bases and J by 1 base, with 12 bases between the two germline ends. Germline V CDR1 and CDR2: SEHNR, FQNEAQ (reference sequence). The chain's CDR3 is CASSPGAVAKNIQYF. The CDR3 DNA is TGTGCCAGCAGCCCGGGGGCGGTGGCCAAAAACATTCAGTACTTC.

The chain joins TRBV29-1 to TRBJ2-1, with 7 bases fitting TRBD2. Trimming cost V 3 bases and J 3 bases; bases outside gene matches: 11. CDR3 length: 16 amino acids. Germline V CDR1 and CDR2: SQVTM, ANQGSEA. The CDR3 nucleotides are TGCAGCGTTGAGATGGGGACTAACGGGGGCTACAATGAGCAGTTCTTC. It yields the protein CSVEMGTNGGYNEQFF.

The gene calls are TRBV12-5 and TRBJ2-1; D is possibly TRBD1 (6 bases). The CDR3 runs 16 residues. With 3 bases removed from V and 6 bases from J, the gap between germline ends came to 18 bases. From germline, CDR1 is LGHNT and CDR2 FRNRAP. The CDR3 protein is CASGLFLQGSANEQFF. The CDR3 DNA sequence: TGTGCTAGTGGTTTATTTCTTCAGGGGAGCGCCAATGAGCAGTTCTTC.

In this sample, this clonotype turned up many times. This chain uses TRBV29-1 with TRBJ2-7; D tentatively fits TRBD1 or TRBD2 (5 bases each). The V gene lost 0 bases and the J gene lost 1 base, with 13 bases spanning the gap. The CDR3 loop spans 15 amino acids. CDR1 is SQVTM and CDR2 is ANQGSEA in the germline V gene. The CDR3 here is CSVEDPRGGSYEQYF. DNA for the CDR3: TGCAGCGTTGAAGATCCGAGGGGTGGTTCCTACGAGCAGTACTTC.

V and J are TRBV5-1 and TRBJ1-4, with 9 bases lining up with TRBD1. In germline, CDR1 is SGHRS, CDR2 YFSETQ. This CDR3 region has 16 residues. With V trimmed by 4 bases and J by 1 base, 5 bases remained unmatched. DNA of the CDR3: TGCGCCAGCAGCGCGACAGGGGGTGTAACTAATGAAAAACTGTTTTTT. Its protein is CASSATGGVTNEKLFF.

This clonotype came up a few times. The chain has TRBV6-1 and TRBJ1-5; a weak D match, TRBD1 (5 bases). The CDR3 has 13 residues. V shed 4 bases and J shed 7 bases, with 11 bases lying between them. The germline V gene encodes CDR1 MNHNS and CDR2 SASEGT. CDR3 bases: TGTGCCAGCAGTGCTACGGGGGAGCAGCCCCAGCATTTT. Protein sequence: CASSATGEQPQHF.

The CDR3 sequence is CSVEVVGYNEQFF. CDR3 DNA: TGCAGCGTTGAAGTGGTGGGGTACAATGAGCAGTTCTTC. The V gene is TRBV29-1, the J gene TRBJ2-1; the D is unclear. The CDR3 runs 13 residues. CDR1 is SQVTM and CDR2 is ANQGSEA in the germline V gene. Trimming cost V 1 base and J 4 bases, with 8 bases left between them.

The V call is TRBV10-3, the J call TRBJ2-3; D is uncertain. Germline V gene data show CDR1 as ENHRY and CDR2 as SYGVKD. V was trimmed by 7 bases and J by 3 bases, leaving 8 bases between them. The CDR3 runs to 12 residues. The CDR3 loop is CAIMTSTDTQYF. The DNA for the CDR3 is TGTGCCATCATGACTTCAACAGATACGCAGTATTTT.

This chain links TRBV6-1 with TRBJ2-1; weak D call: TRBD2 (6 bases). Germline V CDR1 and CDR2: MNHNS, SASEGT. This CDR3 contains 15 residues. Trimming took 6 bases from V and 2 from J, leaving 14 bases between them. CDR3 sequence: CASRVLASAYNEQFF. The CDR3 bases are TGTGCCAGCAGAGTTCTAGCGAGCGCCTACAATGAGCAGTTCTTC.

This clonotype came up a few times. V is TRBV5-1 and J is TRBJ1-2; TRBD1 matches 10 bases. With V trimmed by 3 bases and J by 7 bases, 6 bases remained unmatched. The CDR3 runs to 14 residues. CDR1 SGHRS and CDR2 YFSETQ come from the germline V gene. The CDR3 nucleotides read TGCGCCAGCAGCTCCGGGACAGGGGCTCGTGGCTACACCTTC. Protein product: CASSSGTGARGYTF.

The rearrangement joins TRBV11-2 to TRBJ1-6; D perhaps matches TRBD1 (5 bases). The CDR3 has 19 residues. V dropped 1 base and J dropped 7 bases, with 23 bases sitting between them. Germline CDR1 and CDR2: SGHAT and FQNNGV. The CDR3 is CASSLGDPASPVINSPLHF. The CDR3 DNA sequence: TGTGCCAGCAGCTTAGGGGACCCGGCATCACCGGTGATCAATTCACCCCTCCACTTT.

The table lists this clonotype with a few counts. This chain links TRBV4-1 with TRBJ2-4; 8 positions agree with TRBD1. The DNA end favors TRBJ2-7, so the J call may be wrong. Germline-derived CDR1 and CDR2 are MGHRA and YSYEKL. This CDR3 region has 14 residues. The CDR3 nucleotides read TGCGCCAGCAAGCCGGCACAGGGGGTGTACGAGCAGTACTTC. It specifies CASKPAQGVYEQYF.

On this clonotype: A junction boundary mismatches the germline segment, possibly from a read error. This chain joins TRBV7-9 and TRBJ2-5; 10 bases map to TRBD2. This CDR3 has 15 amino acids. CDR1 and CDR2 (germline): SEHNR, FQNEAQ (reference sequence). The DNA of the CDR3 is TGTGCCAGCAGCATACTAGCGGGACCTCAAGAGCCCCAGTACTTC. Translating gives CASSILAGPQEPQYF.

The chain couples TRBV3-1 to TRBJ2-3; 9 nucleotides align to TRBD2. Losses at the gene ends were 4 bases for V and 4 bases for J; bases not matched to a gene: 12. Germline V lookup: CDR1 LGHDT, CDR2 YNNKEL (reference sequence). The CDR3 is 17 residues long. The CDR3 nucleotides read TGTGCCAGCAGCCTAAACACCGGGACTAGCTTCGCAGATACGCAGTATTTT. Amino acids: CASSLNTGTSFADTQYF.

The gene calls are TRBV27 and TRBJ2-3; 13 nucleotides match TRBD2. Trimming took 7 bases from V and 8 from J; bases not matched to a gene: 12. Germline V lookup: CDR1 MNHEY, CDR2 SMNVEV (reference sequence). CDR3 length: 16 amino acids. The CDR3 is CASIDPGLAGFGTQYF. Written as DNA, the CDR3 is TGTGCCAGCATAGATCCGGGACTAGCGGGATTTGGTACGCAGTATTTT.

The table lists this clonotype with a few counts. The chain joins TRBV18 to TRBJ2-1; weak D call: TRBD2 (5 bases). The CDR3 extends over 15 amino acids. The ends were cut back, 3 bases at V and 4 bases at J, with 13 bases in the middle. The V gene's germline CDR1 is KGHSH and CDR2 LQKENI. DNA for the CDR3: TGTGCCAGCTCACCGATCTCGTGGGAGTACAATGAGCAGTTCTTC. Amino acid sequence: CASSPISWEYNEQFF.

The rearrangement joins TRBV6-1 to TRBJ2-7, with 10 bases identical to TRBD2. From germline, CDR1 is MNHNS and CDR2 SASEGT. J lost 8 bases, V lost 7 bases, and 11 bases had no gene match. This CDR3 comprises 14 residues. The DNA for the CDR3 is TGTGCCAGCACCCTAGAGGTAGCGGGAGGTCAGCAGTACTTC. Residues: CASTLEVAGGQQYF.

The table lists this clonotype with many counts. The J gene is TRBJ1-2, the V gene TRBV9, with D unresolved. Germline loops: CDR1 SGDLS, CDR2 YYNGEE. V dropped 0 bases and J dropped 4 bases, with 13 bases sitting between them. CDR3 size: 15 residues. In DNA, the CDR3 is TGTGCCAGCAGCGTAGCTGGGGAAAGTTCCTATGGCTACACCTTC. Translating gives CASSVAGESSYGYTF.

The CDR3 sequence is CASSHWADDNYGYTF. CDR3 DNA: TGCGCCAGCAGCCATTGGGCTGACGATAACTATGGCTACACCTTC. The chain recombines TRBV4-1 with TRBJ1-2; D gene uncertain. Trimming shortened V by 3 bases and J by 1 base, and 12 bases separated the two germline ends. This CDR3 is 15 amino acids long. In germline, CDR1 is MGHRA, CDR2 YSYEKL.

This clonotype was seen more than once but under ten times. This chain links TRBV7-6 with TRBJ2-7; D possibly corresponds to TRBD2 (6 bases). Trimming took 3 bases from V and 2 from J, leaving 14 bases between them. Germline lookup yields CDR1 SGHVS and CDR2 FNYEAQ. The CDR3 covers 15 residues. The CDR3 sequence is CASSFDGGSAYEQYF. DNA of the CDR3: TGTGCCAGCAGCTTTGATGGAGGGAGTGCCTACGAGCAGTACTTC.

This clonotype was seen a few times. The genes are TRBV2 and TRBJ2-4, with D perhaps matching TRBD2 (5 bases). Trimming took 4 bases from V and 8 from J, leaving 12 bases between them. The V gene's germline CDR1 is SNHLY and CDR2 FYNNEI. This CDR3 has 13 residues. DNA of the CDR3: TGTGCCAGCAGTGTTCGGATGAGGGACATTCAGTACTTC. Translated: CASSVRMRDIQYF.